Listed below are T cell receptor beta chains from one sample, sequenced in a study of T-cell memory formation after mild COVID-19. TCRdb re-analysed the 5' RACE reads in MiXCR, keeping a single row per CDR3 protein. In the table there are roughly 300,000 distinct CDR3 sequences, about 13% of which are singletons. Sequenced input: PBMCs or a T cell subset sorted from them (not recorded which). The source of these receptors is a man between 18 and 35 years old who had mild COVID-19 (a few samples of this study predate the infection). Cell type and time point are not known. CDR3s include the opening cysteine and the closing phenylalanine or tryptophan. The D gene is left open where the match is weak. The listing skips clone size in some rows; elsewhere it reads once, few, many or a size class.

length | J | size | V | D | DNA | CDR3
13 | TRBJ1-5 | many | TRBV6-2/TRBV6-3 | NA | TGTGCCAGCAGTTACGTAAAAGGTCAGCCCCAGCATTTT | CASSYVKGQPQHF
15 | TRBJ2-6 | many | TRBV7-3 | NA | TGTGCCAGCAGCAAACAGAGCTCTGGGGCCAACGTCCTGACTTTC | CASSKQSSGANVLTF
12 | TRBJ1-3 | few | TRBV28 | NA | TGTGCCATAACAGGGCCCGGAAACACCATATATTTT | CAITGPGNTIYF
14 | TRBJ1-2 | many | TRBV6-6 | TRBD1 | TGTGCCAGCAGTCACGGGACAGCTAACTATGGCTACACCTTC | CASSHGTANYGYTF
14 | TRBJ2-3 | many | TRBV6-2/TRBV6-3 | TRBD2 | TGTGCCAGCAGCCGAGCGGGGGAGGCAGATACGCAGTATTTT | CASSRAGEADTQYF
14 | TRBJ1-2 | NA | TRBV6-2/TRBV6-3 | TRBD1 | TGTGCCAGCAGCGGAGGGACAGGGGTATTTGGCTACACCTTC | CASSGGTGVFGYTF
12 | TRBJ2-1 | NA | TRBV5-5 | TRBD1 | TGTGCCAGCAGCCACAGGGGAAATGAGCAGTTCTTC | CASSHRGNEQFF
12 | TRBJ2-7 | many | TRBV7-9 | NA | TGTGCCAGCAGCTTAGCCCCCTACGAGCAGTACTTC | CASSLAPYEQYF
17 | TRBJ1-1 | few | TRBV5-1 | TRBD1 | TGCGCCAGCAGCTTGGTACAGGGGGTGGGGATGAACACTGAAGCTTTCTTT | CASSLVQGVGMNTEAFF
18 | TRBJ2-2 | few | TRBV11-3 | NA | TGTGCCAGCAGCCCTCCCTGGGGGGGCTCAGCGAACACCGGGGAGCTGTTTTTT | CASSPPWGGSANTGELFF
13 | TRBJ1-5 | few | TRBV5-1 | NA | TGCGCCAGCAGAACGGCAGAGGATCAGCCCCAGCATTTT | CASRTAEDQPQHF
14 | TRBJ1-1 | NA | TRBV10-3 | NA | TGTGCCATCAGTGAGCCCGAGAGGGACACTGAAGCTTTCTTT | CAISEPERDTEAFF
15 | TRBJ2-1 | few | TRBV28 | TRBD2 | TGTGCCAGCAGTCCTCTCAGAAGACTAGCCGATGAGCAGTTCTTC | CASSPLRRLADEQFF
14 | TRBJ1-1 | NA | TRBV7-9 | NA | TGTGCCAGCAGCTTAAACAGGGTGGGACCAGGAGCTTTCTTT | CASSLNRVGPGAFF
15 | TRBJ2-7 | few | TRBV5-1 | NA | TGCGCCAGCAGCTTGGCCACTACTAGAGGGAACGAGCAGTACTTC | CASSLATTRGNEQYF
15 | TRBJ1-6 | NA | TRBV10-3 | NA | TGTGCCATCAGTGTGGGGGCCGCGTATAATTCACCCCTCCACTTT | CAISVGAAYNSPLHF
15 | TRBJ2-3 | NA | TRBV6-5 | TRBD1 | TGTGCCAGCAGTTACAGGACAGGGGGCGCAGATACGCAGTATTTT | CASSYRTGGADTQYF
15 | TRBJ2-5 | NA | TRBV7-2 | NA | TGTGCCAGCAGCTTGGAGGGGGGGCCCCCGGAGACCCAGTACTTC | CASSLEGGPPETQYF
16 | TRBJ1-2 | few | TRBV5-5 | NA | TGTGCCAGCAGCTTAGTCCCCAGGGACATAGACTATGGCTACACCTTC | CASSLVPRDIDYGYTF
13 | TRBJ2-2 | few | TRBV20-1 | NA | TGCAGTGCTAGAGATGGGGGGTCCGGGGAGCTGTTTTTT | CSARDGGSGELFF
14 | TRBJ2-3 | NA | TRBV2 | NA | TGTGCCAGCAGTGGACCTTCTAGCACAGATACGCAGTATTTT | CASSGPSSTDTQYF
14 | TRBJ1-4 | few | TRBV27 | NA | TGTGCCAGCAGCAACCACGGGACTAATGAAAAACTGTTTTTT | CASSNHGTNEKLFF
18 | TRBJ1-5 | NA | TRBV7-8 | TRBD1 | TGTGCCAGCAGTTACGACAGGGGCCGCTTCCAACGGGATCAGCCCCAGCATTTT | CASSYDRGRFQRDQPQHF
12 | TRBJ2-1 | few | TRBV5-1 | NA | TGCGCCAGCAGCTTGGTGGCCCCTGAGCAGTTCTTC | CASSLVAPEQFF
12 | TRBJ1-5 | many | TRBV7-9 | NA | TGTGCCAGTAGCCTAAATAATCAGCCCCAGCATTTT | CASSLNNQPQHF
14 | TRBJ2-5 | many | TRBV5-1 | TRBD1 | TGCGCCAGCAGCCTAGGGACAGGGCAGGGGACCCAGTACTTC | CASSLGTGQGTQYF
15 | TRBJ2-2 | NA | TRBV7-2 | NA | TGTGCCAGCAGCCATCAGGGGAAGAAGGCCGGGGAGCTGTTTTTT | CASSHQGKKAGELFF
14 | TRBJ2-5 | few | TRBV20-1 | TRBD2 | TGCAGTGTGACTAGCGGGGTAATCCAAGAGACCCAGTACTTC | CSVTSGVIQETQYF
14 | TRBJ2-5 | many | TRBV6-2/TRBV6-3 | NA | TGTGCCAGCAGTTACGGGGTGGCCTTCGAGACCCAGTACTTC | CASSYGVAFETQYF
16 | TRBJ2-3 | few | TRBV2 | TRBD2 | TGTGCCAGCAGCAAGCTAGCGGGGGCCATCACAGATACGCAGTATTTT | CASSKLAGAITDTQYF
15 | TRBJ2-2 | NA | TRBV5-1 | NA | TGCGCCAGCACCCCGAGAAGGGGGGACACCGGGGAGCTGTTTTTT | CASTPRRGDTGELFF
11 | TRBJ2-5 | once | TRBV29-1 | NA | TGCAGCGCAATTGCGGGACTTACGGTTGACTTC | CSAIAGLTVDF
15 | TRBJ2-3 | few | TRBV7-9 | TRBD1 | TGTGCCAGCAGCTCGGCCAGGGGGCCTCAGGATACGCAGTATTTT | CASSSARGPQDTQYF
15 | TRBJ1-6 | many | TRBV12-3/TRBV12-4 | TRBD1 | TGTGCCAGCAGGTCGGGACAGGGAAGATTTTCACCCCTCCACTTT | CASRSGQGRFSPLHF
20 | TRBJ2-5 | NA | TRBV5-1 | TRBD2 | TGCGCCAGCAGCTCGACAGGGGCGAAGGCTAGCGGGGGATCCCAAGAGACCCAGTACTTC | CASSSTGAKASGGSQETQYF
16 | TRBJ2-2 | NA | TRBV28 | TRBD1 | TGTGCCAGCAGCATCGAGACAGGGCCTCTCACCGGGGAGCTGTTTTTT | CASSIETGPLTGELFF
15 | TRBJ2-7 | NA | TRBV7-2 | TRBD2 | TGTGCCAGCAGCCCCGGGACTAGCGGGGGCTACGAGCAGTACTTC | CASSPGTSGGYEQYF
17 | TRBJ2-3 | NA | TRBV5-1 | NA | TGCGCCAGCAGCCTTCGACCGGGACACCGACTCACAGATACGCAGTATTTT | CASSLRPGHRLTDTQYF
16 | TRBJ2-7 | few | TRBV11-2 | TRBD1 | TGTGCCAGCAGCTTAGCTAGGGGGACAGTGCCCTACGAGCAGTACTTC | CASSLARGTVPYEQYF
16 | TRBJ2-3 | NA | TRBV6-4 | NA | TGTGCCAGCAGTGACTGGGGAGGAGGAAGCACAGATACGCAGTATTTT | CASSDWGGGSTDTQYF
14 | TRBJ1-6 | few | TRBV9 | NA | TGTGCCAGCAGCGTTGACCCCCTATATTCACCCCTCCACTTT | CASSVDPLYSPLHF
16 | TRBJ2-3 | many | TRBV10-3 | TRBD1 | TGTGCCATCGGACGTACCACAGGGGCCAGCACAGATACGCAGTATTTT | CAIGRTTGASTDTQYF
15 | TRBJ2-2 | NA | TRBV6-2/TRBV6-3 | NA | TGTGCCAGCAGTCCGGTTGGGCCCGCCACCGGGGAGCTGTTTTTT | CASSPVGPATGELFF